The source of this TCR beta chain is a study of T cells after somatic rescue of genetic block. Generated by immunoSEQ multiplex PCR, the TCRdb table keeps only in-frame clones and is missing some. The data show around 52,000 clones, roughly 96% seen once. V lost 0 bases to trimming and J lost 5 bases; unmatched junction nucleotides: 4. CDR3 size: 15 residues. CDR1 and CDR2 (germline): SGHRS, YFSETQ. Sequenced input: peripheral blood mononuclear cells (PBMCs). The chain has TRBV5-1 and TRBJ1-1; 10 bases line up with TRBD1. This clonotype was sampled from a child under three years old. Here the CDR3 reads CASSLEGQGTTEAFF. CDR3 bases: TGCGCCAGCAGCTTGGAGGGACAGGGGACGACTGAAGCTTTCTTT.